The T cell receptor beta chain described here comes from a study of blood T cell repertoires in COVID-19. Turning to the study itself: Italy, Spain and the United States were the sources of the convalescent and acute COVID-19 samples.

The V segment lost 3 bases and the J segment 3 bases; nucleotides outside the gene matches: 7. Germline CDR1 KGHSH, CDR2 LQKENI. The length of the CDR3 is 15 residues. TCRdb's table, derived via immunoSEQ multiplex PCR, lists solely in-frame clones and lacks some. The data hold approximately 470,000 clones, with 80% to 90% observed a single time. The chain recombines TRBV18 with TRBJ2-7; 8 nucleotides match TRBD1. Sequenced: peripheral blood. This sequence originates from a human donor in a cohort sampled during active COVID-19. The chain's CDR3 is CASSPSTGDFYEQYF. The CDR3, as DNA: TGTGCCAGCTCACCTTCGACAGGGGATTTCTACGAGCAGTACTTC.